The TCR beta chain under discussion was sequenced for a study of shared clonotypes between healthy human individuals. The protocol was immunoSEQ multiplex PCR, while the TCRdb copy is restricted to in-frame clones and leaves out a portion. The sample holds about 380,000 clones, just over 95% seen once. Overall study results and limits: What limited the represented genetic and exposure-history diversity was the small number of donors. In several donors, around 5% of naive CD4 clonotypes appeared in common.

In regard to this clone: As yet, its antigen is unknown.

The sequence was collected from a man aged 30 to 45 in good health. Sequenced input: memory CD8+ T cells sorted from blood. Subset here: CD45RO+ cells pooled with CCR7-negative TemRA cells.

The CDR3 bases are TGTGCCAGCAGTGATTTGACTAGCGGGAACACAGATACGCAGTATTTT. Its protein product is CASSDLTSGNTDTQYF. This chain uses TRBV25-1 with TRBJ2-3, with 11 bases that match TRBD2. Germline CDR1 MGHDK, CDR2 SYGVNS. This CDR3 has 16 residues. The ends lost 3 bases at V and 2 bases at J; junction bases unmatched: 4.